The 14 T cell receptor beta chains presented below share a single source sample, sequenced in a study of T cell changes during pregnancy in multiple sclerosis. The method was immunoSEQ multiplex PCR; TCRdb's version includes in-frame clones alone and lacks a portion of them. This table holds around 79,000 clones, about nine tenths found once. Sequenced material: CD4+ T cells from peripheral blood mononuclear cells, taken in the second trimester of pregnancy. The receptors were sampled from a female donor with multiple sclerosis, enrolled in a pregnancy study.

The V call is TRBV27, the J call TRBJ2-7; D remains ambiguous. The ends were cut back, 5 bases at V and 2 bases at J, with 19 bases in the middle. Germline CDR1 MNHEY, CDR2 SMNVEV (reference sequence). CDR3 length: 16 amino acids. The CDR3 sequence is CASSGRRVEPTYEQYF. The CDR3 coding sequence is TGTGCCAGCAGTGGCCGGAGAGTTGAGCCCACCTACGAGCAGTACTTC.

The V and J genes are TRBV27 and TRBJ2-3; 12 bases are a match to TRBD2. From germline, CDR1 is MNHEY and CDR2 SMNVEV (reference sequence). V dropped 6 bases and J dropped 2; count of bases not matched to a gene: 6. The CDR3 runs 16 residues. CDR3 nucleotide sequence: TGTGCCAGCAGACGACTAGCGGGGGTGTACACAGATACGCAGTATTTT. Amino acids: CASRRLAGVYTDTQYF.

This rearrangement joins TRBV5-4 to TRBJ2-5; D not certain. Trimming took off 0 bases at V and 7 bases at J, with 10 bases between the two ends. This CDR3 has 13 amino acids. Germline V gives CDR1 SGHNT, CDR2 YYREEE (reference sequence). For the CDR3, the DNA is TGTGCCAGCAGCTTGGAGCGATCCTGGACCCAGTACTTC. Its protein product is CASSLERSWTQYF.

The chain uses TRBV5-5 and TRBJ2-7; 9 bases line up with TRBD2. The CDR3 loop spans 15 amino acids. From germline, CDR1 is SGHKS and CDR2 YYEKEE (reference sequence). J lost 0 bases, V lost 4 bases, and 5 bases had no gene match. The CDR3 nucleotides are TGTGCCAGCAGCCTCGGACTAGCGAGCTCCTACGAGCAGTACTTC. It codes for CASSLGLASSYEQYF.

V and J are TRBV30 and TRBJ2-2; TRBD2 matches at 7 bases. The CDR3 length is 13 residues. The germline gives CDR1 GTSNPN, CDR2 SVGIG (reference sequence). Losses at the gene ends were 2 bases for V and 6 bases for J; bases not matched to a gene: 3. The CDR3 coding sequence is TGTGCCTGGAGTAGCGGGACCGCCGGGGAGCTGTTTTTT. Amino acid sequence: CAWSSGTAGELFF.

The chain recombines TRBV11-3 with TRBJ1-1; D is unclear. Germline values: CDR1 SGHNT, CDR2 YENEEA. The CDR3 is 14 residues long. Trimming pared 0 bases from V and 1 base from J, leaving 6 bases between. The CDR3 coding sequence is TGTGCCAGCAGCTTAGATCCGGGGAACACTGAAGCTTTCTTT. This encodes CASSLDPGNTEAFF.

The chain is built from TRBV7-2 and TRBJ1-1; TRBD1 agrees at 8 bases. CDR1 and CDR2 (germline): SGHTA, FQGNSA. This CDR3 contains 14 residues. The V gene end was trimmed by 1 base and the J gene end by 7 bases; junction bases not matched to a gene: 5. The CDR3 nucleotides are TGTGCCAGCAGCTTAGGTTTGGACAGGGATGAAGCTTTCTTT. As protein: CASSLGLDRDEAFF.

V usage is TRBV4-1 and J usage is TRBJ1-6, with D possibly TRBD1 on 6 matching bases. There are 14 residues in the CDR3. From germline, CDR1 is MGHRA and CDR2 YSYEKL. The V gene lost 4 bases and the J gene lost 9 bases, with 13 bases spanning the gap. The CDR3: CASSPGVATSPLHF. CDR3 nucleotide sequence: TGCGCCAGCAGCCCAGGGGTGGCGACTTCACCCCTCCACTTT.

The rearrangement joins TRBV30 to TRBJ2-5; no firm D call. CDR1 and CDR2 from the germline V gene are GTSNPN and SVGIG (reference sequence). CDR3 size: 14 residues. Trimming pared 0 bases from V and 4 bases from J, leaving 12 bases between. The CDR3 spells CAWSVRQAGETQYF. CDR3 in DNA: TGTGCCTGGAGTGTACGGCAGGCTGGAGAGACCCAGTACTTC.

This clone was picked up one time. The chain has TRBV19 and TRBJ1-4; 8 bases agree with TRBD1. CDR1 LNHDA and CDR2 SQIVND come from the germline V gene (reference sequence). V lost 6 bases to trimming and J lost 7 bases; unmatched junction nucleotides: 7. This CDR3 comprises 14 residues. CDR3 nucleotide sequence: TGTGCCAGTAGGTTTGGACAGGGAGGTGAAAAACTGTTTTTT. This codes for CASRFGQGGEKLFF.

This chain links TRBV7-7 with TRBJ2-2, with 10 positions matching TRBD2. After removal of 6 bases from V and 4 bases from J, the junction contained 8 bases not matched to a gene. Germline-derived CDR1 and CDR2 are SSHAT and FNYEAQ (reference sequence). CDR3 length: 16 amino acids. CDR3 DNA: TGTGCCAGCAGTCCCGGGACTAGCGCGTCCACCGGGGAGCTGTTTTTT. Its protein product is CASSPGTSASTGELFF.

This chain links TRBV5-1 with TRBJ1-2; a weak D match, TRBD1 (6 bases). Germline V gives CDR1 SGHRS, CDR2 YFSETQ. This CDR3 spans 14 amino acids. V dropped 5 bases and J dropped 5 bases, with 16 bases sitting between them. In nucleotides, the CDR3 is TGCGCCAGCAGTCCAGGGGACCTAAGGTATGGCTACACCTTC. It is translated as CASSPGDLRYGYTF.

V usage is TRBV27 and J usage is TRBJ1-6; 9 bases agree with TRBD1. The germline V gene encodes CDR1 MNHEY and CDR2 SMNVEV (reference sequence). The CDR3 runs to 18 residues. Trimming took 5 bases from V and 0 from J; bases not matched to a gene: 8. The CDR3, as DNA: TGTGCCAGCAGTATGGGACAGGGCTTTAGCTCCTATAATTCACCCCTCCACTTT. Encoded protein: CASSMGQGFSSYNSPLHF.

The chain joins TRBV19 to TRBJ2-7; D is unclear. V gave up 0 bases and J gave up 2 bases, with 5 bases separating them. Germline lookup yields CDR1 LNHDA and CDR2 SQIVND (reference sequence). This CDR3 has 13 amino acids. The CDR3 DNA is TGTGCCAGTAGTATAGAGGCCGCCTACGAGCAGTACTTC. Amino acids: CASSIEAAYEQYF.